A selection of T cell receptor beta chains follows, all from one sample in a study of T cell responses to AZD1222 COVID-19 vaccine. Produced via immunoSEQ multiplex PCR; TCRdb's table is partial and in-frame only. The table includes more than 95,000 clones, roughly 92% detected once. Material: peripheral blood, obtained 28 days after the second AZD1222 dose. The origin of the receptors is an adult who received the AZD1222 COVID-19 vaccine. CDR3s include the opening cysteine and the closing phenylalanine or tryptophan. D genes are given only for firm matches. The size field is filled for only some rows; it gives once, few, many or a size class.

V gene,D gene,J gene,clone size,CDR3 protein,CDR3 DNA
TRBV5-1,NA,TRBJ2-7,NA,CASSLQASSYEQYF,TGCGCCAGCAGCTTGCAGGCTTCATCTTACGAGCAGTACTTC
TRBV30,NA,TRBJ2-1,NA,CAWNPGGIYNEQFF,TGTGCCTGGAATCCGGGCGGAATTTACAATGAGCAGTTCTTC
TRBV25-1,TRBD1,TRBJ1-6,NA,CASSASGTGDSPLHF,TGTGCCAGCAGTGCCTCCGGGACAGGGGATTCACCCCTCCACTTT
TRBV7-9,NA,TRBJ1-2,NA,CASSLAGQGNYGYTF,TGTGCCAGCAGCCTCGCCGGCCAGGGTAACTATGGCTACACCTTC
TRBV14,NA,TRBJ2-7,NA,CASSQDGGGLSYEQYF,TGTGCCAGCAGCCAAGATGGCGGGGGCCTCTCCTACGAGCAGTACTTC
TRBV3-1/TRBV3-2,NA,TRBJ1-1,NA,CASRMKGNTEAFF,TGTGCCAGCAGAATGAAAGGGAACACTGAAGCTTTCTTT
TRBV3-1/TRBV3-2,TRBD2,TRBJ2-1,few,CASSPLAGGGNEQFF,TGTGCCAGCAGCCCACTAGCGGGAGGGGGAAATGAGCAGTTCTTC
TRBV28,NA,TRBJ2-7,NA,CASNRYQREQYF,TGTGCCAGCAACCGATACCAGCGGGAGCAGTACTTC
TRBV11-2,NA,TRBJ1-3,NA,CASSGLGWDSGNTIYF,TGTGCCAGCAGCGGGTTAGGCTGGGACTCTGGAAACACCATATATTTT
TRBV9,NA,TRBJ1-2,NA,CASSVDPNYGYTF,TGTGCCAGCAGCGTAGACCCTAACTATGGCTACACCTTC
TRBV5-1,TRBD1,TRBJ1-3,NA,CASSPRTGSGNTIYF,TGCGCCAGCAGCCCAAGGACAGGGTCTGGAAACACCATATATTTT
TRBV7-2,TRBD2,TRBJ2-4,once,CASSSRLARGIQYF,TGTGCCAGCAGCTCCCGACTAGCGAGAGGGATTCAGTACTTC
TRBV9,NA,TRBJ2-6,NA,CASSVGILHSGANVLTF,TGTGCCAGCAGCGTTGGGATTTTACACTCTGGGGCCAACGTCCTGACTTTC
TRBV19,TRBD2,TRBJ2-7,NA,CASSLASGAVPYEQYF,TGTGCCAGTAGTCTGGCTAGCGGCGCTGTACCCTACGAGCAGTACTTC
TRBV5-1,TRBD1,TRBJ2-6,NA,CASSLQGTGANVLTF,TGCGCCAGCAGCTTACAGGGGACTGGGGCCAACGTCCTGACTTTC
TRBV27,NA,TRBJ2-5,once,CASRRGETQYF,TGTGCCAGCAGGAGGGGGGAGACCCAGTACTTC
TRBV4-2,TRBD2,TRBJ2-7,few,CASSPDSGRAYEQYF,TGTGCCAGCAGCCCGGATAGCGGGAGGGCCTACGAGCAGTACTTC
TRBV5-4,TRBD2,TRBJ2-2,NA,CASKSGANTGELFF,TGTGCCAGCAAGAGCGGGGCGAACACCGGGGAGCTGTTTTTT
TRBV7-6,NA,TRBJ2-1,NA,CASSLGSGFYNEQFF,TGTGCCAGCAGCTTAGGGAGCGGATTCTACAATGAGCAGTTCTTC
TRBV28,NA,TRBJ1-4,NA,CASSPRTAQSVKLFF,TGTGCCAGCAGTCCACGGACAGCCCAGTCGGTCAAACTGTTTTTT
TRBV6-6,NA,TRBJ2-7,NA,CASRRDSTYEQYF,TGTGCCAGCAGGCGGGACAGTACCTACGAGCAGTACTTC
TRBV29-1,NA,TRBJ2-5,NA,CSVEGGAETQYF,TGCAGCGTTGAAGGGGGAGCAGAGACCCAGTACTTC
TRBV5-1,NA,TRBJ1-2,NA,CASSLMGPHGYTF,TGCGCCAGCAGCCTTATGGGGCCTCATGGCTACACCTTC
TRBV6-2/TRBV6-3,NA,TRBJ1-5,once,CASSYSFEVAESVNQPQHF,TGTGCCAGCAGTTACTCCTTCGAAGTCGCGGAAAGTGTCAATCAGCCCCAGCATTTT
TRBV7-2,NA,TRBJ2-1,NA,CASSLAIWGHRSYNEQFF,TGTGCCAGCAGCTTAGCAATATGGGGACACCGCTCCTACAATGAGCAGTTCTTC
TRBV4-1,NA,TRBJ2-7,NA,CASSHPRQTEQYF,TGCGCCAGCAGCCATCCTCGACAGACCGAGCAGTACTTC
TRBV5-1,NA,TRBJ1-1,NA,CASSLAEVWSEAFF,TGCGCCAGCAGCTTGGCGGAGGTGTGGTCTGAAGCTTTCTTT
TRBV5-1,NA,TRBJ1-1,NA,CASSSTRTLHEAFF,TGCGCCAGCAGCTCCACTAGGACACTCCATGAAGCTTTCTTT
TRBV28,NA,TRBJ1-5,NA,CASNPSRDKKVQPQHF,TGTGCCAGCAATCCCTCCCGGGACAAAAAGGTTCAGCCCCAGCATTTT
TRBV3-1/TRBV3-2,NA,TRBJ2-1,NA,CASSQAGNEQFF,TGTGCCAGCAGCCAAGCAGGGAATGAGCAGTTCTTC
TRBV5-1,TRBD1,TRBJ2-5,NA,CASSPLAGGEETQYF,TGCGCCAGCAGCCCCTTGGCAGGGGGCGAAGAGACCCAGTACTTC